This T cell receptor (beta chain) was identified in a study of beta chain features in type 1 diabetes (dated by TCRdb to between 2018 and 2020). In terms of the full investigation: Mean age, gender distribution, total cell number and subset yield were not different between patients and healthy donors. The study compared TCRB repertoires of sorted circulating CD4+ T cell subsets between recently diagnosed type 1 diabetes patients and matched healthy donors. Across all samples, fewer than 130 million sorted cells were examined, and cell number per subset correlated strongly with RNA yield. Whereas all 30 or so donors provided naive and central memory subsets, regulatory and stem cell-like memory subsets were isolated from just 8 patients and roughly eight healthy donors. Overall study results and their limits: Naive, central memory and regulatory TCRB repertoires appeared to be more alike among patients than among healthy donors. Shorter templates might be favored by PCR, yet because patient and control samples were amplified and corrected together, any such skew would affect both groups equally. Because small numbers of individuals were included in the HLA sub-analyses, any influence of HLA type on TCRB rearrangement was left unresolved. Because cDNA rather than genomic DNA was sequenced, highly expressing activated cells could have been over-represented, although no difference in activation and CD3 levels was found between groups. At VDJ recombination sites, type 1 diabetes patients had fewer insertions and more deleted nucleotides, which implies abnormalities in thymic rearrangement. Type 1 diabetes patients showed a moderate but significant shortening of TCRB CDR3 length in all four CD4+ subsets.

The entire isolated RNA was reverse transcribed using the High Capacity cDNA Reverse Transcription Kit, and thus expressed TCRB transcripts were sequenced. Deep immunoSEQ sequencing was applied to naive, central memory and regulatory T cell samples, giving an average of approximately 4 million total reads per sample. Sorted cells were lysed in RLT buffer, and RNA was extracted using DNase-treated RNeasy Micro or Mini kits according to cell number. To prevent cross-contamination, each cell subset was processed individually, whereas patient and healthy donor samples were processed jointly. Using the immunoSEQ multiplex PCR, TCRB sequences were amplified from cDNA into 87-bp fragments spanning the CDR3 region. The amplicons were sequenced using the Illumina HiSeq platform. The authors processed their data as follows. Synthetic template baselines were used to correct PCR bias computationally, reads within Hamming distance 2 were collapsed, and singletons that could not be merged were discarded. Reads were aligned against IMGT so that V, D and J genes, CDR3 length and insertions or deletions at six rearrangement sites could be assigned. Within each subset, clonotype counts were normalized to sorted cell number, after which true diversity and Gini coefficients were computed with the tcR R package. The overlap coefficient, calculated on TCRB nucleotide sequences, was used to quantify repertoire sharing. The table comes from immuneACCESS by way of TCRdb, which keeps in-frame sequences with V and J called. Part of the clones is missing from these tables; in studies checked, under half for an unresolved V gene and the rest for unknown reasons. D and trimming come from the DNA, and the V and J calls and clone size come from that table. The sample table contains fewer than 400,000 clones; only one count was recorded for roughly 8% of them. The ten most abundant clones make up approximately 0.44% of the sample.

The sample holds a few counts of this clone. Its antigen target is currently unknown. No base qualities exist here, and no much larger clone lies one base off it. From each donor, a single peripheral blood sample of roughly 0.11 L on average was drawn into heparinised tubes. Using a panel that included CD45RO, CCR7, CD25, CD127, CD95 and CD27, naive, central memory, regulatory and stem cell-like memory CD4+ T cells were sorted on a BD FACSAria II. Every sorted population had a purity above 98%. Right away, PBMCs were isolated by Lymphoprep density gradient centrifugation and were stained directly, with no culture step. So that batch effects would be minimized, each experiment stained and sorted samples in pairs, pairing one healthy donor with one patient. Inclusive of the bounding cysteine and phenylalanine, the CDR3 is 16 residues long. Just the 48-base CDR3 DNA is kept, in frame starting at base 1. The germline V end is reduced by 0 bases and the J end by 7 bases; junction bases left unmatched: 7. The CDR1 and CDR2 encoded by the germline V gene are LGHNA and YSLEER.

This receptor was identified in a woman aged 18-29 years in good health. The sequence is built from TRBV4-3 and TRBJ2-1; 9 bases in the junction line up with TRBD2. The sample consisted of central memory CD4+ T cells from blood. CDR3 reads: CASSQEAAGGRNEQFF. The nucleotide sequence reads as follows: TGCGCCAGCAGCCAAGAGGCGGCGGGAGGGAGAAATGAGCAGTTCTTC.